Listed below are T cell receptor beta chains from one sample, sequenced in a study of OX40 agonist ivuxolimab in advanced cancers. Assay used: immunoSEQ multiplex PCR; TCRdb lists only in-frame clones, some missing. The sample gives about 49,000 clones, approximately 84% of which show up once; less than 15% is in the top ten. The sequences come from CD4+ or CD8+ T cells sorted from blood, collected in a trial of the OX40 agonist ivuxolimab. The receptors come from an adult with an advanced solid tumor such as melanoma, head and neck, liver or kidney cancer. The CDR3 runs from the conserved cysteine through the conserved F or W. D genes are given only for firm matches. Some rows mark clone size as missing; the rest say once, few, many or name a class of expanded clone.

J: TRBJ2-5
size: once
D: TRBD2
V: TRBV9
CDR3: CASSTGLAGGPGETQYF
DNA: TGTGCCAGCAGCACGGGACTAGCGGGAGGGCCGGGAGAGACCCAGTACTTC

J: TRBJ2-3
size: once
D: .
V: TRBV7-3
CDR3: CASRGGTVTDTQYF
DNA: TGTGCCAGCCGGGGCGGGACCGTCACAGATACGCAGTATTTT

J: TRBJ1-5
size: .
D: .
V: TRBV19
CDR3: CASSIQTGGADRYSNQPQHF
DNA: TGTGCCAGTAGTATACAAACCGGGGGGGCAGACAGATATAGCAATCAGCCCCAGCATTTT

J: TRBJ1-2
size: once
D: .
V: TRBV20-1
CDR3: CSAGTRNGYTF
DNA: TGCAGTGCCGGGACTCGGAATGGCTACACCTTC

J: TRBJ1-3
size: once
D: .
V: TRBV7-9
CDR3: CASSPPGNTIYF
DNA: TGTGCCAGCAGCCCCCCCGGAAACACCATATATTTT

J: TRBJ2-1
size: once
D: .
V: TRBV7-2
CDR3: CASSLLTRTEEQFF
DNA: TGTGCCAGCAGCCTCCTGACCCGGACGGAAGAGCAGTTCTTC

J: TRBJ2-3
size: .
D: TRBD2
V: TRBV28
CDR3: CASSFLAGGGDTQYF
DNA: TGTGCCAGCAGCTTTCTAGCGGGAGGGGGGGATACGCAGTATTTT

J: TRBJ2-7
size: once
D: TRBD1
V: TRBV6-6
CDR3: CASSQPGQPSDEQYF
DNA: TGTGCCAGCAGTCAACCGGGACAGCCTTCGGACGAGCAGTACTTC

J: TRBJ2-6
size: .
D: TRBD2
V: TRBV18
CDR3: CASSPLSGTSSGANVLTF
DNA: TGTGCCAGCTCACCGCTCTCGGGGACTAGCTCTGGGGCCAACGTCCTGACTTTC

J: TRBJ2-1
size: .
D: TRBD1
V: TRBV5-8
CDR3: CASSLGTGTYNEQFF
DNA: TGTGCCAGCAGCTTGGGGACAGGGACCTACAATGAGCAGTTCTTC

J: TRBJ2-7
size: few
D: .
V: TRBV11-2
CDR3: CASSLDRLEDTRTFSYEQYF
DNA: TGTGCCAGCAGCTTAGATCGCCTTGAGGACACCCGGACGTTTTCATACGAGCAGTACTTC